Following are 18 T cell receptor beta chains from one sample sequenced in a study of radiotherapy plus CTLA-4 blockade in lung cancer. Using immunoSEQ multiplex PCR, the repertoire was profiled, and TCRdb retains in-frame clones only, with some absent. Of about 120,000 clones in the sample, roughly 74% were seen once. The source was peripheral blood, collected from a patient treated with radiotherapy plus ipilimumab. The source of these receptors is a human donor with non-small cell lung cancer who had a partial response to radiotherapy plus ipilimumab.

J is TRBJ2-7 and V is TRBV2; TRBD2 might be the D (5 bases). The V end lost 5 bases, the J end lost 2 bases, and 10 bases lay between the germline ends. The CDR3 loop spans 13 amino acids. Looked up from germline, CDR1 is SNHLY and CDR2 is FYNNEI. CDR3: CASSRKRTYEQYV. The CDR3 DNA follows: TGTGCCAGCAGTCGGAAGCGGACCTACGAGCAGTACGTC.

This chain's CDR3 is CASSLSGQGALGYTF. The CDR3 region has the DNA TGTGCCAGCAGTTTATCCGGACAGGGGGCACTTGGCTACACCTTC. The gene calls are TRBV27 and TRBJ1-2; TRBD1 matches 11 bases. The CDR3 loop spans 15 amino acids. From germline, CDR1 is MNHEY and CDR2 SMNVEV (reference sequence). The V and J ends lost 0 bases and 7 bases, in that order; junction bases with no gene match: 4.

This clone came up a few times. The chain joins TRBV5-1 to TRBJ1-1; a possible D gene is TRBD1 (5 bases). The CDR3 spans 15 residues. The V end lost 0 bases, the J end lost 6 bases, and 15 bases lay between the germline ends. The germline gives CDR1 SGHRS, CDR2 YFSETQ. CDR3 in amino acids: CASSLDSGGRAEAFF. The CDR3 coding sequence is TGCGCCAGCAGCTTGGATTCGGGGGGTAGGGCTGAAGCTTTCTTT.

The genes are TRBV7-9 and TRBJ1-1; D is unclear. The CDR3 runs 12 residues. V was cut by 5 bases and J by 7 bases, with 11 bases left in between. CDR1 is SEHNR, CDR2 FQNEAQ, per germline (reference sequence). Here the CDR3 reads CASSQRTVEAFF. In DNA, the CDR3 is TGTGCCAGCAGCCAGCGGACGGTTGAAGCTTTCTTT.

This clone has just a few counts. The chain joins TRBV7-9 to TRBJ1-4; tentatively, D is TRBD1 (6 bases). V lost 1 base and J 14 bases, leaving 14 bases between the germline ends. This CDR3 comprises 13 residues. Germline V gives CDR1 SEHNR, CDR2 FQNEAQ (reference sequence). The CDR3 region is CASSLGGTKRLFF. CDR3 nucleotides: TGTGCCAGCAGCTTAGGGGGGACAAAGCGGCTGTTTTTT.

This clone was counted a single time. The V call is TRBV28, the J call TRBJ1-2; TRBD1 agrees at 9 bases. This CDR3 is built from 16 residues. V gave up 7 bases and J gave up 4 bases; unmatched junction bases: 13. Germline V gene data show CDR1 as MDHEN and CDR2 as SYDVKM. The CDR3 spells CASTAGGTGSFYGYTF. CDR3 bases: TGTGCCAGCACCGCCGGTGGGACAGGGAGTTTCTATGGCTACACCTTC.

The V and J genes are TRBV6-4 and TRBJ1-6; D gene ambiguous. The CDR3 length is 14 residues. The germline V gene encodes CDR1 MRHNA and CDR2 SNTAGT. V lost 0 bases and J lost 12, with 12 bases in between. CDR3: CASSDSGIEGPLHF. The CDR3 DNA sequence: TGTGCCAGCAGTGACTCGGGCATAGAAGGACCCCTCCACTTT.

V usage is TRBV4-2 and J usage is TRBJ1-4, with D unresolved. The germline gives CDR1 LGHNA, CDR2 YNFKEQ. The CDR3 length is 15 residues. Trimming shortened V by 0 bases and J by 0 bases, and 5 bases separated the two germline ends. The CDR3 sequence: CASSQDPTTNEKLFF. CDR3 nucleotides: TGTGCCAGCAGCCAAGATCCAACAACTAATGAAAAACTGTTTTTT.

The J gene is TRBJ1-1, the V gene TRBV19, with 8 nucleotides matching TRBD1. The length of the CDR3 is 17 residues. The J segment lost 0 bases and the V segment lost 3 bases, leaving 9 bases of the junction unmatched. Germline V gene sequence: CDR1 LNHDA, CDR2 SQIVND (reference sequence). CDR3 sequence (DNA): TGTGCCAGTAGTATCCCTCACAGGGGGAGGATGAACACTGAAGCTTTCTTT. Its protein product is CASSIPHRGRMNTEAFF. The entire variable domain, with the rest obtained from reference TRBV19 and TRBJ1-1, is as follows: DGGITQSPKYLFRKEGQNVTLSCEQNLNHDAMYWYRQDPGQGLRLIYYSQIVNDFQKGDIAEGYSVSREKKESFPLTVTSAQKNPTAFYLCASSIPHRGRMNTEAFFGQGTRLTVV.

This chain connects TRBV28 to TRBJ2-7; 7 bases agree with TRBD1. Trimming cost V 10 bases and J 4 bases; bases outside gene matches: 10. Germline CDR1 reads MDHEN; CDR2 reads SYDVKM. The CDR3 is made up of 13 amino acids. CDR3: CATPTGSGYEQYV. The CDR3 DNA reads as TGTGCCACCCCGACAGGGTCCGGGTACGAGCAGTACGTC.

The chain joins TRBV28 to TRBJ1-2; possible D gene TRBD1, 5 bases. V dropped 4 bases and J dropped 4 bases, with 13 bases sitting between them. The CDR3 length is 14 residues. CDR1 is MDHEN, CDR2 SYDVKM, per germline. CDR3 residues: CASSSVGGVYGYTF. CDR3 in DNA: TGTGCCAGCAGTTCTGTGGGGGGTGTCTATGGCTACACCTTC.

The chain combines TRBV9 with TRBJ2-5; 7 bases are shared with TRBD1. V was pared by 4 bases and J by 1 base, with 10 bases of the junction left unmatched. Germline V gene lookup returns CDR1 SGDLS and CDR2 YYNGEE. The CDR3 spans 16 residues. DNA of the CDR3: TGTGCCAGCAGCTCACAGGGGTCCTACCTCCAAGAGACCCAGTACTTC. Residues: CASSSQGSYLQETQYF.

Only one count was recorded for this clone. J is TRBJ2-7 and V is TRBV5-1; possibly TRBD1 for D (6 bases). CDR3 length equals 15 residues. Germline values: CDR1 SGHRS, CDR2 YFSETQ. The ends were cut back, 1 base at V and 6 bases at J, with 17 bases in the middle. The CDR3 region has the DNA TGCGCCAGCAGCTTGAGGGGGACCGGGACCTCCGAGCAGTACTTC. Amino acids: CASSLRGTGTSEQYF.

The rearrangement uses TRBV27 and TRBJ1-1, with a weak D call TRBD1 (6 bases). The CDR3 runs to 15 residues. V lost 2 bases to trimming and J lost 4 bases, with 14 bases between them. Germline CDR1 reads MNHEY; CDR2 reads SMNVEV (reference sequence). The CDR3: CASSLKGDVGTEAFF. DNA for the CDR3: TGTGCCAGCAGTTTAAAGGGGGACGTCGGCACTGAAGCTTTCTTT.

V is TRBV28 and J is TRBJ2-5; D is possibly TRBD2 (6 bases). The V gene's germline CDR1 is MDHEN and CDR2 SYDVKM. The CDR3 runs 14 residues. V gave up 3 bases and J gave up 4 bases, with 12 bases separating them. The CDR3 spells CASSFGRGGETQYF. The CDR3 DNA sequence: TGTGCCAGCAGTTTTGGAAGGGGAGGAGAGACCCAGTACTTC.

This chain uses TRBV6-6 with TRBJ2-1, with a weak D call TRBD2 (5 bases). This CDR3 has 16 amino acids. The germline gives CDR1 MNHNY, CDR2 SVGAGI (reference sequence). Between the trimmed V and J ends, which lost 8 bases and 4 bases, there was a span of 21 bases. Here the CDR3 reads CASSLLAAEIYNEQFF. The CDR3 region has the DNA TGTGCCAGCTCCCTTTTGGCAGCGGAGATTTACAATGAGCAGTTCTTC.

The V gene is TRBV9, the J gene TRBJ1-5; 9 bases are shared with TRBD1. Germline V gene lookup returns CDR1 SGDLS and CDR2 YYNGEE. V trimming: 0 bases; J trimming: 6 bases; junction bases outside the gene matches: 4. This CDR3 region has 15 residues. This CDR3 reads CASSVDGTGLQPQHF. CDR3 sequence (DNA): TGTGCCAGCAGCGTAGATGGGACAGGGCTTCAGCCCCAGCATTTT.

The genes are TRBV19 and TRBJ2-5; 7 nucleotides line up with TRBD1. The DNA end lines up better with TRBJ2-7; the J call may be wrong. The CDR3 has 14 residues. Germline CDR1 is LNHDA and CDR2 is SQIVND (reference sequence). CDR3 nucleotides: TGTGCCAGTAGTATATGGGACAGTCCCTACGAGCAGTACTTC. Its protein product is CASSIWDSPYEQYF.